One and the same sample provided the 11 T cell receptor beta chains below, sequenced in a study of CD8 T cells in ankylosing spondylitis. Each CDR3 protein gets one entry after TCRdb re-called the 5' RACE reads with MiXCR. Of some 340,000 distinct CDR3 sequences listed, approximately 15% are singletons. Material: blood, either unsorted or a sorted T cell fraction (not recorded which). The source of these receptors is a male donor with ankylosing spondylitis or in good health (not recorded which).

This clonotype appeared many times. The J gene is TRBJ2-1, the V gene TRBV5-1, with 12 bases matching TRBD2. CDR1 and CDR2 (germline): SGHRS, YFSETQ. The V and J ends lost 4 bases and 8 bases, in that order; junction bases with no gene match: 7. This CDR3 spans 15 amino acids. The CDR3 nucleotides are TGCGCCAGCAGCACCCTAGCGGGGGGGAGTGATGAGCAGTTCTTC. Its translation is CASSTLAGGSDEQFF.

V and J are TRBV5-1 and TRBJ2-7; 12 bases line up with TRBD1. Trimming took 0 bases from V and 11 from J; bases not matched to a gene: 9. This CDR3 comprises 15 residues. Germline CDR1 SGHRS, CDR2 YFSETQ. The CDR3 coding sequence is TGCGCCAGCAGCTTGGAAGGAGGGGACAGGGGGCAGGAGTACTTC. Protein sequence: CASSLEGGDRGQEYF.

The chain uses TRBV4-2 and TRBJ2-1; D gene ambiguous. Trimming stripped 1 base from V and 4 bases from J, with 11 bases between. Germline CDR1 is LGHNA and CDR2 is YNFKEQ. The CDR3 is 15 amino acids. In DNA form, the CDR3 reads TGTGCCAGCAGCCAAGGGAGCTTGGGGTACAATGAGCAGTTCTTC. This sequence encodes CASSQGSLGYNEQFF.

This clonotype has only a few counts. The chain has TRBV29-1 and TRBJ2-1; perhaps TRBD1 as D (5 bases). The germline CDR1 and CDR2 sequences are SQVTM and ANQGSEA. CDR3 length equals 11 residues. Trimming stripped 4 bases from V and 9 bases from J, with 10 bases between. In DNA form, the CDR3 reads TGCAGCGTTGTCCCTAGGGGTGAGCAGTTCTTC. Its protein product is CSVVPRGEQFF.

This chain joins TRBV19 and TRBJ2-2; weak D call: TRBD2 (5 bases). Germline V CDR1 and CDR2: LNHDA, SQIVND (reference sequence). V was trimmed by 4 bases and J by 7 bases, leaving 7 bases between them. This CDR3 spans 12 amino acids. In DNA form, the CDR3 reads TGTGCCAGTAGTACGGGGATCGGGGAGCTGTTTTTT. Amino acids: CASSTGIGELFF.

This clonotype was seen more than once but under ten times. V is TRBV28 and J is TRBJ1-3, with D unclear. Trimming took 3 bases from V and 2 from J, leaving 8 bases between them. CDR1 is MDHEN, CDR2 SYDVKM, per germline. This CDR3 region has 14 residues. This CDR3 is CASSFLGPGNTIYF. CDR3 DNA: TGTGCCAGCAGTTTCCTTGGACCTGGAAACACCATATATTTT.

The chain carries TRBV6-1 and TRBJ1-6, with TRBD1 as a possible D gene (5 bases). This CDR3 comprises 13 residues. Germline CDR1 and CDR2: MNHNS and SASEGT. Between the trimmed V and J ends, which lost 10 bases and 7 bases, there was a span of 14 bases. CDR3: CATRTTANSPLHF. Here the CDR3 DNA reads TGTGCCACCCGAACGACAGCCAATTCACCCCTCCACTTT.

The sample holds a few counts of this clonotype. The chain joins TRBV6-1 to TRBJ2-7; 9 bases are shared with TRBD1. The CDR3 loop spans 15 amino acids. CDR1 is MNHNS, CDR2 SASEGT, per germline. The V and J ends lost 6 bases and 2 bases, in that order; junction bases with no gene match: 8. The CDR3 reads CASSQTGGLPYEQYF. The CDR3 DNA reads TGTGCCAGCAGCCAGACAGGGGGGTTACCCTACGAGCAGTACTTC.

A few counts support this clonotype. This chain joins TRBV21-1 and TRBJ2-7; TRBD1, the table's D call, lacks a check against the DNA. TRBV21-1 counts as a pseudogene. The length of the CDR3 is 9 residues. Written as DNA, the CDR3 is TGTGCCGGCCGGGACAGGGTATACTTC. This codes for CAGRDRVYF.

The chain combines TRBV29-1 with TRBJ2-2, with D hard to call. Trimming removed 6 bases at V and 3 bases at J, with 11 bases between. Looked up from germline, CDR1 is SQVTM and CDR2 is ANQGSEA. This CDR3 contains 13 residues. The CDR3 spells CSVGASDTGELFF. The CDR3 DNA reads TGCAGCGTAGGAGCAAGCGACACCGGGGAGCTGTTTTTT.

The J gene is TRBJ2-7, the V gene TRBV5-5; 7 nucleotides agree with TRBD1. The CDR3 contains 14 residues. V shed 3 bases and J 0 bases; nucleotides not matched to a gene: 3. Germline CDR1 is SGHKS and CDR2 is YYEKEE (reference sequence). The CDR3 here is CASSYGTVSYEQYF. DNA of the CDR3: TGTGCCAGCAGCTACGGGACAGTCTCCTACGAGCAGTACTTC.